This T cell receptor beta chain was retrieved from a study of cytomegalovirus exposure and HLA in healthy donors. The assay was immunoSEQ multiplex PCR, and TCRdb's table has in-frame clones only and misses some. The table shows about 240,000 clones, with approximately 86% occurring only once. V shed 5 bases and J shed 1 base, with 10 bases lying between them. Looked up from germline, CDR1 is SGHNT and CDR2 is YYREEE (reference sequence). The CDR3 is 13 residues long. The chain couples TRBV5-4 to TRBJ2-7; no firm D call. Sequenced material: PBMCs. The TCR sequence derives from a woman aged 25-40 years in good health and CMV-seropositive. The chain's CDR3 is CASRQQQSYEQYF. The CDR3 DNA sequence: TGTGCCAGCAGACAACAACAGTCCTACGAGCAGTACTTC.